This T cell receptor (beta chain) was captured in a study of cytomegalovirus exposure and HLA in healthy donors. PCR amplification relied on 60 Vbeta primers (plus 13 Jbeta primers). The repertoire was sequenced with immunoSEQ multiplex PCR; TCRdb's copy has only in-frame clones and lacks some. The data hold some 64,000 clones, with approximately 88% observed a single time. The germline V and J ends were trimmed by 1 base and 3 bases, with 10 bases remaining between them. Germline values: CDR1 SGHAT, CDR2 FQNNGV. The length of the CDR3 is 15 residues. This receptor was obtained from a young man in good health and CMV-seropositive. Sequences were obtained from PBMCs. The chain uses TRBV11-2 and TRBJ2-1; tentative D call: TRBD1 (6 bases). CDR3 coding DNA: TGTGCCAGCAGCTTAGCGGGACAAGTCTACAATGAGCAGTTCTTC. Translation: CASSLAGQVYNEQFF.